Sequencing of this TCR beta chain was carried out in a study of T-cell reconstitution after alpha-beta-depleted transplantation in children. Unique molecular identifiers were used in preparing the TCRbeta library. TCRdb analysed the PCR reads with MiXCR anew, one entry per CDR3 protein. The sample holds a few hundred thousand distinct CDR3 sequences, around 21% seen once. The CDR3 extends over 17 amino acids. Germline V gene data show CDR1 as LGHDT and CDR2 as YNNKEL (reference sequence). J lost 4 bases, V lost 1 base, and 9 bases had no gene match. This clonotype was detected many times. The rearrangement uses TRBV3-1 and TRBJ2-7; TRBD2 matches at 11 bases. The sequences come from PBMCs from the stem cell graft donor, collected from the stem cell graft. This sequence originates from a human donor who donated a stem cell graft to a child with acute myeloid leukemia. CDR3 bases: TGTGCCAGCAGCCAAGTACTAGCGGGAGCCACCAGGTACGAGCAGTACTTC. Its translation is CASSQVLAGATRYEQYF.